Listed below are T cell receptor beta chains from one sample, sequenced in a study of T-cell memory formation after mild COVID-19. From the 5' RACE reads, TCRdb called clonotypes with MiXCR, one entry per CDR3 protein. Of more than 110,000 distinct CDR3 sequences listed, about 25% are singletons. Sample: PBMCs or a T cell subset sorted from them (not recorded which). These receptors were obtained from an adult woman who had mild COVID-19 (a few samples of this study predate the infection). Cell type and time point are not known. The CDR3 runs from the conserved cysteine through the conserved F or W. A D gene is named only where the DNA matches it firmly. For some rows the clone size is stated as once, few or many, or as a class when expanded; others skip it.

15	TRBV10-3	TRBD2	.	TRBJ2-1	TGTGCCATCAGTGAGACTAGCGGGTCCTACAATGAGCAGTTCTTC	CAISETSGSYNEQFF
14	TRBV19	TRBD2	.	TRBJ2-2	TGTGCCAGTAGTATAGCGGGAGGGTCCGGGGAGCTGTTTTTT	CASSIAGGSGELFF
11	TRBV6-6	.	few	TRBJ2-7	TGTGCCAGCAGTTCAGGGTCTGAGCAGTACTTC	CASSSGSEQYF
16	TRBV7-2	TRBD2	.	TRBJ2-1	TGTGCCAGCAGCCCGAGACTAGCGGGAGTTTCCAATGAGCAGTTCTTC	CASSPRLAGVSNEQFF
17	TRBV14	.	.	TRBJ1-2	TGTGCCAGCAGCCAAGATGGGGGCAGATATTATGGATCTGGCTACACCTTC	CASSQDGGRYYGSGYTF
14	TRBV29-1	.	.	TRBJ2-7	TGCAGCGTTGAAGTGGCAGGGGAGCTATACGAGCAGTACTTC	CSVEVAGELYEQYF
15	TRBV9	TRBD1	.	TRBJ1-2	TGTGCCAGCAGCGCAGAAGGACAGGACTACTATGGCTACACCTTC	CASSAEGQDYYGYTF
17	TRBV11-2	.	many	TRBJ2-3	TGTGCCAGCAGCTTAGAGTCTGGACGGGGGAAAAAAGATACGCAGTATTTT	CASSLESGRGKKDTQYF
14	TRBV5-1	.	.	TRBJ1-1	TGCGCCAGCAGCTCAGGCAGGTCGAACACTGAAGCTTTCTTT	CASSSGRSNTEAFF
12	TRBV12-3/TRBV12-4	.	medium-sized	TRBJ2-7	TGTGCCAGCAGTTTATATGGGGGCGAGCAGTACTTC	CASSLYGGEQYF
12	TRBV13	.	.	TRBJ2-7	TGTGCCAGCAGCTTAGAGGCGAGGGAGCAGTACTTC	CASSLEAREQYF
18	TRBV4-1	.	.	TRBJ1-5	TGCGCCAGCAGCCAAGATAGAGGGTCAGTTTATAGCAATCAGCCCCAGCATTTT	CASSQDRGSVYSNQPQHF
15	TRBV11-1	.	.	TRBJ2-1	TGTGCCAGCAGCTTAGGGTGGGGCGATTACAATGAGCAGTTCTTC	CASSLGWGDYNEQFF
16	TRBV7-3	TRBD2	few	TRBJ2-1	TGTGCCAGCAGCTTAATAGCGGGCGGCTCCTACAATGAGCAGTTCTTC	CASSLIAGGSYNEQFF
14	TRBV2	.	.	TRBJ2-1	TGTGCCAGCACCGCGAGGGGGAACTACAATGAGCAGTTCTTC	CASTARGNYNEQFF
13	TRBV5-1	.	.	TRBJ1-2	TGCGCCAGCAGAGTCGACACGAACTATGGCTACACCTTC	CASRVDTNYGYTF
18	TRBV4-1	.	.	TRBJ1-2	TGCGCCAGCAGCCAACTGACCCAGCCCAACATGATTAACTATGGCTACACCTTC	CASSQLTQPNMINYGYTF
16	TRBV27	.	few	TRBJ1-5	TGTGCCAGCAGTTTATATTCGGGGTTAAACAATCAGCCCCAGCATTTT	CASSLYSGLNNQPQHF
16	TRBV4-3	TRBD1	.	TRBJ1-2	TGCGCCAGCAGCCAAGATAGGGCAGGGGGTAACTATGGCTACACCTTC	CASSQDRAGGNYGYTF
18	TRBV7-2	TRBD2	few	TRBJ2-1	TGTGCCAGCAGCTTGCAGCCGCCCCTAGCGGGATTCAACAATGAGCAGTTCTTC	CASSLQPPLAGFNNEQFF
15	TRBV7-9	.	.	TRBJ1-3	TGTGCCAGCAGCTACTCGGGGGTCTCTGGAAACACCATATATTTT	CASSYSGVSGNTIYF
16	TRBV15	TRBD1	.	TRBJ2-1	TGTGCCACCAGCACGCCCTGGGGACAGGGGGCAAATGAGCAGTTCTTC	CATSTPWGQGANEQFF
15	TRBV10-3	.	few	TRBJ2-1	TGTGCCATCAGTGTCGACGGGGGTACCTACAATGAGCAGTTCTTC	CAISVDGGTYNEQFF
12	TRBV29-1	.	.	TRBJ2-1	TGCAGCGTTGAAGATCGGGCTGATGAGCAGTTCTTC	CSVEDRADEQFF
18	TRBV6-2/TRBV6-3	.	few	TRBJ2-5	TGTGCCAGCAGTTACCCCGATCCACCCGGGCCTAGTCAAGAGACCCAGTACTTC	CASSYPDPPGPSQETQYF
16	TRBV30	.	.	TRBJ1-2	TGTGCCTGGAGCCTCGGACAGCCGGAGGGTCGGTATGGCTACACCTTC	CAWSLGQPEGRYGYTF
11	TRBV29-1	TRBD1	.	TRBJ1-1	TGCAGCGTTGAAGTCACAGGGGTAGCTTTCTTT	CSVEVTGVAFF
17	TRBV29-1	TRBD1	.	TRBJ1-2	TGCAGCGTTCTGACGGGACAGGACCCTTTCGGGAACTATGGCTACACCTTC	CSVLTGQDPFGNYGYTF
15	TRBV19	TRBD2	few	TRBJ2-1	TGTGCCAGTAGTATCTACGGGAGGGCCGGGAATGAGCAGTTCTTC	CASSIYGRAGNEQFF